The rows below give T cell receptor beta chains drawn from one sample of a study of cytomegalovirus exposure and HLA in healthy donors. This table comes from immunoSEQ multiplex PCR, and its TCRdb copy is limited to in-frame clones, with some not included. The table has 150,000 to 200,000 clones, more than 85% seen once. The sequencing input was PBMCs. Receptors originate from a woman aged 18-30 years in good health and CMV-seronegative. CDR3s include the opening cysteine and the closing phenylalanine or tryptophan. A D gene is named only where the DNA matches it firmly. Clone size is shown for a subset of rows, as once, few, many or a class of expanded clone.

d_gene	abundance	v_gene	j_gene	CDR3aa	CDR3nt
NA	NA	TRBV6-5	TRBJ2-3	CASQQRDTQYF	TGTGCCAGCCAACAGCGGGATACGCAGTATTTT
TRBD1	NA	TRBV6-6	TRBJ2-7	CASSLRDRSYEQYF	TGTGCCAGCAGCCTCCGGGACAGGTCCTACGAGCAGTACTTC
NA	NA	TRBV30	TRBJ2-7	CAWSVRRGYEQYF	TGTGCCTGGAGTGTACGTCGGGGTTACGAGCAGTACTTC
NA	NA	TRBV19	TRBJ1-5	CASSITRVSNQPQHF	TGTGCCAGTAGTATTACCAGGGTTAGCAATCAGCCCCAGCATTTT
TRBD1	NA	TRBV10-3	TRBJ2-2	CAISRDRGPGELFF	TGTGCCATCAGTAGGGACAGGGGGCCCGGGGAGCTGTTTTTT
TRBD1	NA	TRBV28	TRBJ1-6	CASSLYGQGLRTYNSPLHF	TGTGCCAGCAGTTTATACGGACAGGGGCTGAGGACCTATAATTCACCCCTCCACTTT
TRBD1	NA	TRBV6-1	TRBJ2-2	CASSVFGTGGGGTGELFF	TGTGCCAGCAGTGTTTTCGGGACAGGGGGCGGCGGCACCGGGGAGCTGTTTTTT
NA	NA	TRBV2	TRBJ2-6	CASRGVRTGANVLTF	TGTGCCAGCAGGGGAGTTAGAACTGGGGCCAACGTCCTGACTTTC
TRBD1	once	TRBV10-1	TRBJ2-7	CASSTGGSSYEQYF	TGCGCCAGCTCTACAGGGGGGAGCTCCTACGAGCAGTACTTC
TRBD2	NA	TRBV27	TRBJ2-7	CASSLQSSGSNEQYF	TGTGCCAGCAGTTTACAGAGTAGCGGGAGTAACGAGCAGTACTTC
TRBD1	NA	TRBV5-4	TRBJ2-3	CASKERQGADTQYF	TGTGCCAGCAAGGAACGACAGGGGGCAGATACGCAGTATTTT
TRBD1	once	TRBV28	TRBJ1-1	CASSRTGEWTEAFF	TGTGCCAGCAGTCGGACAGGGGAATGGACTGAAGCTTTCTTT
TRBD1	NA	TRBV7-9	TRBJ2-3	CASSPHRGRTDTQYF	TGTGCCAGCAGCCCGCACAGGGGGCGCACAGATACGCAGTATTTT
TRBD2	NA	TRBV9	TRBJ2-7	CASSVATGGPYEQYF	TGTGCCAGCAGCGTAGCAACGGGAGGGCCCTACGAGCAGTACTTC
NA	NA	TRBV6-6	TRBJ1-2	CASSYSTGPNYGYTF	TGTGCCAGCAGTTACTCGACAGGCCCTAACTATGGCTACACCTTC
NA	NA	TRBV9	TRBJ1-1	CASSVALQGNTEAFF	TGTGCCAGCAGCGTAGCTCTACAGGGAAACACTGAAGCTTTCTTT
NA	NA	TRBV5-1	TRBJ2-1	CASSFNVGATNEQFF	TGCGCCAGCAGCTTTAACGTGGGGGCAACAAATGAGCAGTTCTTC
TRBD1	NA	TRBV6-5	TRBJ1-5	CASRAQGWGNQPQHF	TGTGCCAGCAGAGCACAGGGGTGGGGCAATCAGCCCCAGCATTTT
NA	NA	TRBV5-1	TRBJ2-5	CASSFGLAEETQYF	TGCGCCAGCAGCTTCGGGCTAGCTGAAGAGACCCAGTACTTC
NA	NA	TRBV15	TRBJ2-3	CATSSNPWRLTLTDTQYF	TGTGCCACCAGCAGTAACCCATGGAGGTTGACTCTCACAGATACGCAGTATTTT
NA	NA	TRBV7-9	TRBJ2-7	CASSLEGHSYEQYF	TGTGCCAGCAGCTTAGAGGGGCACTCCTACGAGCAGTACTTC
NA	NA	TRBV5-1	TRBJ1-2	CASSLTANYGYTF	TGCGCCAGCAGCTTGACAGCTAACTATGGCTACACCTTC
NA	NA	TRBV5-4	TRBJ2-3	CASSLGRGDTQYF	TGTGCCAGCAGCCTGGGGCGAGGAGATACGCAGTATTTT
TRBD2	once	TRBV2	TRBJ2-5	CASRSTSYEETQYF	TGTGCCAGCAGGTCGACTAGCTATGAAGAGACCCAGTACTTC
NA	NA	TRBV12-5	TRBJ2-3	CASGFREQHTDTQYF	TGTGCTAGTGGTTTCCGGGAGCAACATACAGATACGCAGTATTTT
TRBD1	NA	TRBV7-9	TRBJ1-5	CASSPWTGGQPQHF	TGTGCCAGCAGCCCGTGGACAGGGGGTCAGCCCCAGCATTTT
NA	NA	TRBV6-5	TRBJ2-6	CASTRGNGANVLTF	TGTGCCAGCACAAGAGGGAATGGGGCCAACGTCCTGACTTTC
TRBD2	once	TRBV19	TRBJ2-2	CASSPQTGRAGELFF	TGTGCCAGTAGCCCTCAAACCGGGAGGGCCGGGGAGCTGTTTTTT
NA	NA	TRBV11-1	TRBJ2-5	CASSFGRQETQYF	TGTGCCAGCAGCTTTGGCAGGCAAGAGACCCAGTACTTC
TRBD1	NA	TRBV4-3	TRBJ2-5	CASSQNRDRGGEETQYF	TGCGCCAGCAGCCAAAACCGGGACAGGGGGGGAGAAGAGACCCAGTACTTC
NA	NA	TRBV28	TRBJ2-1	CASSQGLTASYNEQFF	TGTGCCAGCAGTCAGGGGCTGACGGCCTCCTACAATGAGCAGTTCTTC
TRBD2	NA	TRBV5-5	TRBJ2-7	CASSWASSGSYEQYF	TGTGCCAGCAGCTGGGCCTCTAGCGGGAGTTACGAGCAGTACTTC
TRBD2	NA	TRBV7-9	TRBJ2-1	CASSWGGEQFF	TGTGCCAGCAGCTGGGGGGGTGAGCAGTTCTTC
NA	NA	TRBV15	TRBJ1-2	CATSPMGGDGYTF	TGTGCCACCAGCCCCATGGGGGGGGATGGCTACACCTTC
TRBD1	NA	TRBV9	TRBJ2-2	CASSVAGQGSGELFF	TGTGCCAGCAGCGTAGCGGGACAGGGATCCGGGGAGCTGTTTTTT